The clone carrying this T cell receptor beta chain was seen repeatedly, ten times or more. Antigen unknown. The CDR3 has 15 amino acids. The V and J ends lost 6 bases and 3 bases respectively, with 16 bases between them. Looked up from germline, CDR1 is LNHDA and CDR2 is SQIVND (reference sequence). Here immunoSEQ multiplex PCR was the method, and the copy in TCRdb shows in-frame clones only, minus some. The sample holds about 680,000 clones, roughly 78% seen once. The sample belongs to a study of shared clonotypes between healthy human individuals. Study-wide results and caveats: It was observed that around 5% of naive CD4 clonotypes were shared across several donors. Large sequencing depth failed to make sorted-subset sequencing complete, rarefaction showed.

The study drew all its donors from Caucasian adults living in Nashville, Tennessee. Negatively enriched CD4+ T cells were divided by CD45RA into naive and memory. Sequenced material: memory CD4+ T cells sorted from blood. The subset is: CD45RA-negative fraction. This clonotype originated in a woman under 40 in good health. The chain carries TRBV19 and TRBJ2-3; no clear D gene. CDR3 protein: CASRRIDRRTDTQYF. Here the CDR3 DNA reads TGTGCCAGTAGGAGGATCGACCGACGGACAGATACGCAGTATTTT.